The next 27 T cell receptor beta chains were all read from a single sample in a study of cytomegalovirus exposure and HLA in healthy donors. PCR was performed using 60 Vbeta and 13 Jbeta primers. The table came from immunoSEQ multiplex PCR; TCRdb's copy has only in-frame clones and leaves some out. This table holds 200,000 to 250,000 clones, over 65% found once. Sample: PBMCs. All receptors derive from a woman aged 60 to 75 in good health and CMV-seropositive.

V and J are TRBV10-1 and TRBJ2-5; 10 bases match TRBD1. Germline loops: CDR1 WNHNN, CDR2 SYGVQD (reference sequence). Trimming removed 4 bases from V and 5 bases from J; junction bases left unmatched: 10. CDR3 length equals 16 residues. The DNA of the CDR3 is TGCGCCAGCAGTGGCTTTGACAGGGGGCTCTGGGAGACCCAGTACTTC. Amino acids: CASSGFDRGLWETQYF.

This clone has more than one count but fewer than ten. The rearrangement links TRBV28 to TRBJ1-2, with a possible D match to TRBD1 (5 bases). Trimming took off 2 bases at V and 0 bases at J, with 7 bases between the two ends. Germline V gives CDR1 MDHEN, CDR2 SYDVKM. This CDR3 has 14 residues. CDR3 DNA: TGTGCCAGCAGTTTAGGGGGGGCTAACTATGGCTACACCTTC. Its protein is CASSLGGANYGYTF.

The CDR3 DNA reads TGTGCCAGCAGCTTGGCAGACAGGAGCTATGGCTACACCTTC. This sequence encodes CASSLADRSYGYTF. The chain employs TRBV5-6 and TRBJ1-2; TRBD1 might be the D (6 bases). This CDR3 has 14 amino acids. Germline values: CDR1 SGHDT, CDR2 YYEEEE. Deletions cut 0 bases from V and 4 bases from J, with 10 bases between. Filled out from reference TRBV5-6 and TRBJ1-2, the complete variable domain reads DAGVTQSPTHLIKTRGQQVTLRCSPKSGHDTVSWYQQALGQGPQFIFQYYEEEERQRGNFPDRFSGHQFPNYSSELNVNALLLGDSALYLCASSLADRSYGYTFGSGTRLTVV.

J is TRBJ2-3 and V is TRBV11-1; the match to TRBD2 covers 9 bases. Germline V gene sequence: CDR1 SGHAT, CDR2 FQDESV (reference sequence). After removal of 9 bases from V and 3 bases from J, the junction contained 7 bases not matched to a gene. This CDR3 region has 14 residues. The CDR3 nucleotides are TGTGCCAGTCTAGCGGGGTTGTCGACAGATACGCAGTATTTT. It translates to CASLAGLSTDTQYF.

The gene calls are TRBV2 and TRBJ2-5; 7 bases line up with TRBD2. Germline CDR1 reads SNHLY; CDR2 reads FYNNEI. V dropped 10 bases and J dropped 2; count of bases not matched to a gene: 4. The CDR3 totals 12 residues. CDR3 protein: CATGTIQETQYF. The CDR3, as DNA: TGTGCCACCGGGACTATTCAAGAGACCCAGTACTTC.

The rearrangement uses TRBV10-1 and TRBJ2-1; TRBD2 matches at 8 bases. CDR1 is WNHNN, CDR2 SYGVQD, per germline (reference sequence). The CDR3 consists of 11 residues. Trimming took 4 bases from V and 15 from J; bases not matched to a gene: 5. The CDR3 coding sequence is TGCGCCAGCAGTGCTGGACTAGCCACGTTCTTC. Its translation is CASSAGLATFF.

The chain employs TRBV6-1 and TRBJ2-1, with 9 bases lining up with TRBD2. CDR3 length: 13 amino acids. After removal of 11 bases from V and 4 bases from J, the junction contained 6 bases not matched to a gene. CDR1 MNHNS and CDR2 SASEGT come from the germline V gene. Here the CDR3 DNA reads TGTGCCGCCCGACTAGCGGAATACAATGAGCAGTTCTTC. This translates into CAARLAEYNEQFF.

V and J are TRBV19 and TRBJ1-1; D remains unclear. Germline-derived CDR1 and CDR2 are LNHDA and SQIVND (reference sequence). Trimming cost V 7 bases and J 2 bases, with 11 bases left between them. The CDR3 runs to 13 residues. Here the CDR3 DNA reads TGTGCCAGTATGCGGGTGATCAACACTGAAGCTTTCTTT. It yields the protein CASMRVINTEAFF. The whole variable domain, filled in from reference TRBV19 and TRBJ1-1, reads DGGITQSPKYLFRKEGQNVTLSCEQNLNHDAMYWYRQDPGQGLRLIYYSQIVNDFQKGDIAEGYSVSREKKESFPLTVTSAQKNPTAFYLCASMRVINTEAFFGQGTRLTVV.

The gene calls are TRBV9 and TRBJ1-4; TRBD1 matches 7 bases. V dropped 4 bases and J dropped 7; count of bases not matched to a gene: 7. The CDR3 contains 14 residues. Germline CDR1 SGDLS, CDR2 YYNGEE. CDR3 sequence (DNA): TGTGCCAGCAGCTCGGGACAGATGGGTGAAAAACTGTTTTTT. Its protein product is CASSSGQMGEKLFF. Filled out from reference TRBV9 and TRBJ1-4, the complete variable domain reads DSGVTQTPKHLITATGQRVTLRCSPRSGDLSVYWYQQSLDQGLQFLIQYYNGEERAKGNILERFSAQQFPDLHSELNLSSLELGDSALYFCASSSGQMGEKLFFGSGTQLSVL.

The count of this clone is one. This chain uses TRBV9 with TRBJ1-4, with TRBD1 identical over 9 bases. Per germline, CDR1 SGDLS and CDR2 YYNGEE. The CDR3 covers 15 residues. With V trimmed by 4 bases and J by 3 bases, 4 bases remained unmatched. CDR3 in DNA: TGTGCCAGCAGCTACGGACAGGGGCCTAATGAAAAACTGTTTTTT. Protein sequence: CASSYGQGPNEKLFF.

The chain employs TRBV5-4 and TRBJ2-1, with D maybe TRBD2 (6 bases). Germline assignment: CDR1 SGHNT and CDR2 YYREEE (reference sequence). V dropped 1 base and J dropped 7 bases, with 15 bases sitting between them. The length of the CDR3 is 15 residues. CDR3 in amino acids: CASSLFGRGVNEQFF. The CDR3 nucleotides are TGTGCCAGCAGCTTGTTCGGGAGAGGTGTTAATGAGCAGTTCTTC.

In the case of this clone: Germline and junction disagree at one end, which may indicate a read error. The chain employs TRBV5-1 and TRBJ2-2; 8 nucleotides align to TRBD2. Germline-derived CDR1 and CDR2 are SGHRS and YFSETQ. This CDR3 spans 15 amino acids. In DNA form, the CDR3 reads TGCGCCTGCAGCTTGTTCGGGAGGGCGCCCGGGGAGCTGTTTTTT. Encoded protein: CACSLFGRAPGELFF. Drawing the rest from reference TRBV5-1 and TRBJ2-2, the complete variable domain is KAGVTQTPRYLIKTRGQQVTLSCSPISGHRSVSWYQQTPGQGLQFLFEYFSETQRNKGNFPGRFSGRQFSNSRSEMNVSTLELGDSALYLCACSLFGRAPGELFFGEGSRLTVL.

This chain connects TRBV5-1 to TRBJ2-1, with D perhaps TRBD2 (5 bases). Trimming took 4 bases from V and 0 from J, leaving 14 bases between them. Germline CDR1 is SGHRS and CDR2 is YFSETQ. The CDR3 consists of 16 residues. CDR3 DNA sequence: TGCGCCAGCAGCAAAGGACGGGGTAGCTCCTACAATGAGCAGTTCTTC. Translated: CASSKGRGSSYNEQFF.

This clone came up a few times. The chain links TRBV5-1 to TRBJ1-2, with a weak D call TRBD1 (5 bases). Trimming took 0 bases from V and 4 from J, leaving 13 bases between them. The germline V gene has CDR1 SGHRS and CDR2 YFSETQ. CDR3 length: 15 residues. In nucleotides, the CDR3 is TGCGCCAGCAGCTTGGGTTCAGGGTTAGTCTATGGCTACACCTTC. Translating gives CASSLGSGLVYGYTF.

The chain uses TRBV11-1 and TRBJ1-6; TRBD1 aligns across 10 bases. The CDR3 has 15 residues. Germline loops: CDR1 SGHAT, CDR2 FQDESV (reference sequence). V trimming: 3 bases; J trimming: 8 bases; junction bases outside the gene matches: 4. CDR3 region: CASSFTGTGDSPLHF. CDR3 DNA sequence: TGTGCCAGCAGCTTTACCGGGACAGGGGATTCACCCCTCCACTTT.

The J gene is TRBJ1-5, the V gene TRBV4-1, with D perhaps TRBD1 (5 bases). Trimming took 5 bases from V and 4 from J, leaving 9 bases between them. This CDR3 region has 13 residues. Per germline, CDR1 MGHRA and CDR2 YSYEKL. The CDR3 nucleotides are TGCGCCAGCAGCGCACAGGAAAATCAGCCCCAGCATTTT. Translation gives CASSAQENQPQHF.

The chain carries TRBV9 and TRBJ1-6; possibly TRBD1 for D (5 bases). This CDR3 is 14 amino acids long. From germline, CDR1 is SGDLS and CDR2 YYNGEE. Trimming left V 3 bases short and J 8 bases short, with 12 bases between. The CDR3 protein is CASSEGVLYSPLHF. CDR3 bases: TGTGCCAGCAGCGAAGGGGTCCTTTATTCACCCCTCCACTTT. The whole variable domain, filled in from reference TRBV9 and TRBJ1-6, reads DSGVTQTPKHLITATGQRVTLRCSPRSGDLSVYWYQQSLDQGLQFLIQYYNGEERAKGNILERFSAQQFPDLHSELNLSSLELGDSALYFCASSEGVLYSPLHFGNGTRLTVT.

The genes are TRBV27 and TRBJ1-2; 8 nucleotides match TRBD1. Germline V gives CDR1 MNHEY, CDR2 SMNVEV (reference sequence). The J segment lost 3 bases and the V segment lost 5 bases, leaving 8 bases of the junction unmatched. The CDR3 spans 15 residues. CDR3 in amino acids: CASSPSTGADYGYTF. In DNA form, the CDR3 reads TGTGCCAGCAGTCCATCGACAGGGGCAGACTATGGCTACACCTTC.

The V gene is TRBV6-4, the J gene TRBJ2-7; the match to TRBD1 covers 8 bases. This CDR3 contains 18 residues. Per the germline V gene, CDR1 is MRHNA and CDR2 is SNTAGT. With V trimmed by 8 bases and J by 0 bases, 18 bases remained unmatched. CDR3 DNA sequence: TGTGCCAGCTCGGTAGGACAGGGCTTGAGGGGGAACTCCTACGAGCAGTACTTC. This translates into CASSVGQGLRGNSYEQYF.

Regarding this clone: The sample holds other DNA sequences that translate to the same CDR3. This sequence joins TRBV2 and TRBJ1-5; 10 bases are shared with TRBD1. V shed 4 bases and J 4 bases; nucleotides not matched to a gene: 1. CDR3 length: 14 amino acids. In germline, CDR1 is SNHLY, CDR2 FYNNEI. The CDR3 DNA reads TGTGCCAGCAGTGGGACAGGGGGGAATCAGCCCCAGCATTTT. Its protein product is CASSGTGGNQPQHF. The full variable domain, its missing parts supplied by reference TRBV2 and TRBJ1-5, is EPEVTQTPSHQVTQMGQEVILRCVPISNHLYFYWYRQILGQKVEFLVSFYNNEISEKSEIFDDQFSVERPDGSNFTLKIRSTKLEDSAMYFCASSGTGGNQPQHFGDGTRLSIL.

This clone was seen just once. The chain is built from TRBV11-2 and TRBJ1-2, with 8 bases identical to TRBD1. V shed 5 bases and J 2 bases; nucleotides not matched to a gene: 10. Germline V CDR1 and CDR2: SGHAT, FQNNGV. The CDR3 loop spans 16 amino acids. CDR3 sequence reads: CASSRVTGGNNYGYTF. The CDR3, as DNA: TGTGCCAGCAGCCGAGTTACAGGGGGGAACAACTATGGCTACACCTTC.

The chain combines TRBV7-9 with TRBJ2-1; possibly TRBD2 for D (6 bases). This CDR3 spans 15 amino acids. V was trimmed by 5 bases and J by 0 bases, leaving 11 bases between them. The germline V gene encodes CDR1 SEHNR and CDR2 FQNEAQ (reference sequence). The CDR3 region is CASSRGTGSYNEQFF. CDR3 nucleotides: TGTGCCAGCAGCCGGGGGACCGGCTCCTACAATGAGCAGTTCTTC.

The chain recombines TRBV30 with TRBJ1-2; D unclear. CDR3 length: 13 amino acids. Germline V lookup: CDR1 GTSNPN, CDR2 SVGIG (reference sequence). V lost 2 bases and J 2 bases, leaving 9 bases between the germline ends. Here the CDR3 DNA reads TGTGCCTGGAGTTGGTCAGGCAACTATGGCTACACCTTC. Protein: CAWSWSGNYGYTF.

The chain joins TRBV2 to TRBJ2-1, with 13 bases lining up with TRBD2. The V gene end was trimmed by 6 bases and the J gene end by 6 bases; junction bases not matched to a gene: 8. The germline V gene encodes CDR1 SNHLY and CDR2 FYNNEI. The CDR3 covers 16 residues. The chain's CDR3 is CASRPGLAGLGNEQFF. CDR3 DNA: TGTGCCAGCAGGCCGGGACTAGCGGGGTTGGGCAATGAGCAGTTCTTC. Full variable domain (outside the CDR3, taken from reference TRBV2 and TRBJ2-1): EPEVTQTPSHQVTQMGQEVILRCVPISNHLYFYWYRQILGQKVEFLVSFYNNEISEKSEIFDDQFSVERPDGSNFTLKIRSTKLEDSAMYFCASRPGLAGLGNEQFFGPGTRLTVL.

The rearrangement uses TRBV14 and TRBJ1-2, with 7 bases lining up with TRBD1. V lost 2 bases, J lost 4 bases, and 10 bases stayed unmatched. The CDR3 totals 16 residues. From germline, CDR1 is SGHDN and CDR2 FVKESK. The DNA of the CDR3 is TGTGCCAGCAGCCAACGGGAAGGGGGCGGCCCCTATGGCTACACCTTC. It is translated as CASSQREGGGPYGYTF.

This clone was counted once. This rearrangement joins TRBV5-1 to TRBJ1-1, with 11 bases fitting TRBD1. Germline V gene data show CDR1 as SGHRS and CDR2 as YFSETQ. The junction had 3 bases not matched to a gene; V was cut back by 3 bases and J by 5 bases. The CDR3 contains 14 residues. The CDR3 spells CASSSGQGGTEAFF. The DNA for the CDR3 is TGCGCCAGCAGCTCGGGACAGGGGGGGACTGAAGCTTTCTTT.

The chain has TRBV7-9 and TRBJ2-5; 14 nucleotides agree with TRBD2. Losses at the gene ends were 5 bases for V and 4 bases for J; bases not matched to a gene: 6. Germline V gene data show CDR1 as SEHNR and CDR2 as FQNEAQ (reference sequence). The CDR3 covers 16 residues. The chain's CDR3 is CASSMGLAGVSETQYF. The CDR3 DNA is TGTGCCAGCAGCATGGGACTAGCGGGAGTATCAGAGACCCAGTACTTC.